Sequencing of this TCR beta chain was carried out in a study of blood T cells in healthy people across ages (dated by TCRdb to about 2015). Regarding the study in general: Template switching captured roughly one uniquely barcoded TCR beta cDNA molecule per two T cells in model experiments. Age-related changes in TCR beta repertoire diversity were measured in the study by deep sequencing normalized with unique cDNA molecular identifiers. The donors were divided into four age groups: young (average approximately 17 years), middle-aged (approximately 39), aged (approximately 62) and long-lived (about 90). Two additional independent replicas of 1 million unique cDNA reads from the same blood draw were analyzed for two donors (one aged 18 to 30 and one aged 80 or older). What the work shows at the level of the full study, not this receptor alone: As age increased, observed TCR beta diversity per million T cells dropped in a roughly linear way, and a significant reduction was already evident by age roughly 40. Total diversity estimates from one million sequenced T cells were considered lower bounds and underestimates. Compared with the aged group, the long-lived group had more naive CD4+ T cells, fewer expanded clones and increased TCR diversity, suggesting age selection. The CMV infection status of donors was not known, potentially confounding age-related changes in expanded clonotypes. Observed TCR beta diversity correlated strongly with the percentage of naive T cells measured by flow cytometry. Because profiling used bulk unsorted PBMCs, naive and antigen-experienced compartments could not be compared conclusively.

Libraries were built with 5' RACE. The instrument given in TCRdb is Illumina HiSeq 2500. A second PCR of about 7 to 12 cycles was performed with a sample-barcoded 5' primer and a J-beta primer mix. Each TCR beta cDNA molecule received a unique molecular identifier from a template-switch 5' adaptor carrying 12 random nucleotides. Each sample yielded at least 3 million CDR3-containing paired-end reads. All of the RNA was converted into first-strand cDNA using the Mint cDNA synthesis kit, with a TRBC-specific oligonucleotide serving as the primer. After uracil-DNA glycosylase treatment, a first 18-cycle PCR used universal primers M1SS and BC2_uni_R on all cDNA. The source study handled its data this way. For normalization, 1 million high-quality reads, each with a distinct molecular identifier, were randomly selected from each sample. Instead of being binned into consensus sequences, reads that shared molecular identifiers were thrown out. CDR3 identification, clonotype clustering and error correction used MiTCR with a Q25 quality threshold and the strictest error-elimination algorithm. A nonparametric unseen species model with Euler transformation was used to estimate lower-bound total TCR beta diversity. TCRdb applied fastp at Q25 and MiXCR to the public reads, then kept only in-frame beta chains. Each CDR3 protein gets just one entry, which takes the most common genes and DNA from the rows behind it. These V and J calls rely on TCRdb rather than the paper's analysis. The sample table holds roughly 500,000 distinct CDR3 sequences, of which 24% were seen once. Around 10% of the sample lies in the top ten.

Inclusive of the bounding cysteine and phenylalanine, the CDR3 is 15 residues long. The sequence is cut down to CDR3 DNA, 45 bases in frame from base 1. V lost 3 bases and J lost 5 bases, and the count of bases not matched to a germline gene is 10. CDR1 and CDR2 are drawn from the germline V gene: SQVTM, ANQGSEA. With respect to this clonotype: The clone's antigen remains unknown. There are no base qualities to consult, and no much larger clone falls within one base.

The roughly 42 donors, aged 6 to 90 years, were systemically healthy Caucasian individuals from Russia. Approximately 9.7 milliliters of peripheral blood were drawn from each donor into EDTA-treated Vacutainer tubes. PBMCs were isolated by Ficoll-Paque density-gradient centrifugation, with at least 7 million obtained per sample. Total RNA was extracted from PBMCs with Trizol reagent, with at least 5.5 micrograms obtained per sample. Naive CD45RAhigh/CD27high T cell percentages were measured by flow cytometry on a PBMC aliquot from every donor. These data also formed part of another study, on T cells of mothers and their children. The second investigation adds: The donors were nine systemically healthy Caucasian individuals, made up of three mothers and their six children. cDNA synthesis used all of the extracted RNA, with around 1.4 ug of RNA in each 15 ul reaction. In the second PCR, sample barcodes and 2-4 random nucleotides were introduced via the M1S primer. More than 8 million TCR beta CDR3 reads were obtained from each mother, and about 3 million reads were obtained from each child. Thymic selection similarly shapes TCR recombination output in related and unrelated pairs, with minor effect from inherited differences. Normalized repertoire overlap was always found to be slightly, but never significantly, higher in related mother-child pairs than in unrelated mother-child pairs. No persistent microchimeric T cell clones were found, with a detection sensitivity of 85 to 100 clones per million clonotypes. The study used deep NGS to compare TCR beta repertoires of mothers and children, seeking features distinguishing related mother-child pairs from unrelated individuals. The mean age was 40 +/- 4 years for the mothers and approximately 11 +/- 4 years for the children. After adapter ligation with NEBNext reagents, the libraries were sequenced on Illumina HiSeq 2000 with 100+100 nt paired-end reads. Mother and child libraries were prepared a month apart and sequenced in separate runs to prevent cross-contamination. Each donor had between 500,000 and 2,000,000 distinct TCR beta clonotypes identified. Naive TCR beta clonotypes were estimated from low-frequency clonotypes matched to each donor's FACS-determined naive share, without sorting.

This sequence originates from a boy aged 5-17 years in good health. The chain links TRBV29-1 with TRBJ2-4; 7 bases in between match TRBD2. The sequencing sample was made of blood. The CDR3 loop reads CSVEFLGGGENIQYF. The nucleotide sequence is given as TGCAGCGTTGAGTTTTTGGGTGGGGGGGAAAACATTCAGTACTTC.